This TCR beta chain stems from a study of T cell responses to AZD1222 COVID-19 vaccine. Second-dose schedules of about 4 or about 12 weeks were combined. Assay: immunoSEQ multiplex PCR; the TCRdb copy retains only in-frame clones and omits some. Here the sample spans around 190,000 clones, 88% being singletons. Details on this clone: Its antigen is undetermined.

Study-wide results and limits: Sampled repertoires all dated from after the peak T cell response. Per reports, nearly half of all spike-specific TCRs target regions that are unmutated in variants. Vaccine-associated CD4 TCRs spanned spike, dominant at 160-218 and 743-854.

The V gene end was trimmed by 5 bases and the J gene end by 5 bases; junction bases not matched to a gene: 8. Germline CDR1 and CDR2: LNHDA and SQIVND (reference sequence). CDR3 length: 15 residues. Specimen: peripheral blood, collected 28 days after the second AZD1222 dose. The rearrangement joins TRBV19 to TRBJ2-1; 8 bases agree with TRBD2. The sequence came from an adult who received the AZD1222 COVID-19 vaccine. The CDR3 is CASSSGGASHNEQFF. CDR3 in DNA: TGTGCCAGTAGTTCGGGGGGGGCTTCCCACAATGAGCAGTTCTTC.